Listed below are T cell receptor beta chains from one sample, sequenced in a study of blood T cell repertoires in COVID-19. The table came from immunoSEQ multiplex PCR; TCRdb's copy has only in-frame clones and leaves some out. This repertoire shows approximately 330,000 clones, 87% found once; its top ten account for more than 7.5%. Source material: peripheral blood. Receptors were obtained from a man younger than 45 with COVID-19, enrolled during active disease. CDR3s include the opening cysteine and the closing phenylalanine or tryptophan. The order of the fields is V gene, D gene, clone size, J gene, CDR3 protein, CDR3 DNA. A D gene is named only where the DNA matches it firmly. Rows may omit the clone size; those that give it use once, few, many or a size class.

V gene: TRBV18
D gene: .
clone size: .
J gene: TRBJ1-4
CDR3 protein: CASSPGQTNEKLFF
CDR3 DNA: TGTGCCAGCTCACCAGGACAGACTAATGAAAAACTGTTTTTT

V gene: TRBV5-1
D gene: TRBD1
clone size: .
J gene: TRBJ2-2
CDR3 protein: CASSGTLTGLNTGELFF
CDR3 DNA: TGCGCCAGCAGCGGAACACTGACAGGGTTGAACACCGGGGAGCTGTTTTTT

V gene: TRBV6-5
D gene: .
clone size: .
J gene: TRBJ2-7
CDR3 protein: CASISGGEQYF
CDR3 DNA: TGTGCCAGCATTTCCGGAGGCGAGCAGTACTTC

V gene: TRBV3-1/TRBV3-2
D gene: .
clone size: .
J gene: TRBJ2-7
CDR3 protein: CASSQQGGEQYF
CDR3 DNA: TGTGCCAGCAGCCAACAGGGGGGCGAGCAGTACTTC

V gene: TRBV19
D gene: .
clone size: .
J gene: TRBJ1-2
CDR3 protein: CASIRGGSGQVNYGYTF
CDR3 DNA: TGTGCCAGTATCCGGGGTGGATCGGGACAAGTAAACTATGGCTACACCTTC

V gene: TRBV3-1/TRBV3-2
D gene: .
clone size: .
J gene: TRBJ2-1
CDR3 protein: CASSHRVGEQFF
CDR3 DNA: TGTGCCAGCAGCCACAGGGTAGGTGAGCAGTTCTTC

V gene: TRBV6-5
D gene: .
clone size: .
J gene: TRBJ1-4
CDR3 protein: CASRRRVATNEKLFF
CDR3 DNA: TGTGCCAGCAGGAGGAGGGTAGCAACTAATGAAAAACTGTTTTTT

V gene: TRBV28
D gene: .
clone size: once
J gene: TRBJ2-7
CDR3 protein: CASSLHPYEQYF
CDR3 DNA: TGTGCCAGCAGTTTACATCCCTACGAGCAGTACTTC

V gene: TRBV11-3
D gene: .
clone size: .
J gene: TRBJ2-2
CDR3 protein: CASSSRDGGYIGELFF
CDR3 DNA: TGTGCCAGCAGCTCCCGGGACGGGGGATATATCGGGGAGCTGTTTTTT

V gene: TRBV5-1
D gene: .
clone size: .
J gene: TRBJ2-6
CDR3 protein: CASSSRTSQSFGANVLTF
CDR3 DNA: TGCGCCAGCAGCTCTAGGACATCCCAATCTTTCGGGGCCAACGTCCTGACTTTC

V gene: TRBV4-3
D gene: TRBD1
clone size: .
J gene: TRBJ1-2
CDR3 protein: CASSQGQGGYGYTF
CDR3 DNA: TGCGCCAGCAGCCAAGGACAGGGCGGGTATGGCTACACCTTC

V gene: TRBV29-1
D gene: .
clone size: once
J gene: TRBJ1-2
CDR3 protein: CSVSLPGNYGYTF
CDR3 DNA: TGCAGCGTCTCTCTTCCGGGGAACTATGGCTACACCTTC

V gene: TRBV19
D gene: .
clone size: .
J gene: TRBJ1-5
CDR3 protein: CATSFGTTTQPQHF
CDR3 DNA: TGTGCCACCAGTTTTGGGACAACAACTCAGCCCCAGCATTTT

V gene: TRBV27
D gene: .
clone size: .
J gene: TRBJ1-6
CDR3 protein: CASTVGLYNSPLHF
CDR3 DNA: TGTGCCAGCACCGTCGGACTGTATAATTCACCCCTCCACTTT

V gene: TRBV18
D gene: .
clone size: .
J gene: TRBJ1-4
CDR3 protein: CASSPPDAGRNEKLFF
CDR3 DNA: TGTGCCAGCTCCCCCCCGGACGCGGGACGGAATGAAAAACTGTTTTTT

V gene: TRBV2
D gene: .
clone size: .
J gene: TRBJ2-7
CDR3 protein: CASRQNEQYF
CDR3 DNA: TGTGCCAGCAGACAGAACGAGCAGTACTTC

V gene: TRBV18
D gene: TRBD1
clone size: .
J gene: TRBJ1-2
CDR3 protein: CASSRGQQGVDGYTF
CDR3 DNA: TGTGCCAGCTCACGGGGACAACAGGGGGTCGATGGCTACACCTTC

V gene: TRBV11-2
D gene: .
clone size: .
J gene: TRBJ1-2
CDR3 protein: CASSLSGPNYGYTF
CDR3 DNA: TGTGCCAGCAGCTTATCAGGGCCAAACTATGGCTACACCTTC

V gene: TRBV4-3
D gene: .
clone size: few
J gene: TRBJ2-1
CDR3 protein: CASSQVPTYNEQFF
CDR3 DNA: TGCGCCAGCAGCCAAGTCCCAACCTACAATGAGCAGTTCTTC

V gene: TRBV29-1
D gene: .
clone size: .
J gene: TRBJ2-5
CDR3 protein: CSVGLGTQYF
CDR3 DNA: TGCAGCGTTGGACTGGGGACCCAGTACTTC

V gene: TRBV19
D gene: TRBD1
clone size: .
J gene: TRBJ2-2
CDR3 protein: CASSTPGQGPSGELFF
CDR3 DNA: TGTGCCAGTAGTACTCCGGGACAGGGCCCTTCCGGGGAGCTGTTTTTT

V gene: TRBV6-1
D gene: .
clone size: few
J gene: TRBJ2-1
CDR3 protein: CASSENDYSPYPNEQFF
CDR3 DNA: TGTGCCAGCAGTGAGAACGACTACTCCCCCTACCCTAATGAGCAGTTCTTC

V gene: TRBV19
D gene: .
clone size: .
J gene: TRBJ1-4
CDR3 protein: CASSIRVGQGNEKLFF
CDR3 DNA: TGTGCCAGTAGTATAAGAGTAGGGCAGGGGAATGAAAAACTGTTTTTT

V gene: TRBV7-3
D gene: TRBD1
clone size: once
J gene: TRBJ2-1
CDR3 protein: CASSHTTGVNEQFF
CDR3 DNA: TGTGCCAGCAGCCACACCACAGGGGTCAATGAGCAGTTCTTC

V gene: TRBV9
D gene: .
clone size: .
J gene: TRBJ2-2
CDR3 protein: CASSVLPGQGAPGLAGTTGELFF
CDR3 DNA: TGTGCCAGCAGCGTCCTACCGGGACAGGGGGCGCCGGGACTAGCGGGCACCACCGGGGAGCTGTTTTTT